This T cell receptor beta chain was sequenced during a study of T cells in Graves' hyperthyroidism and ophthalmopathy. The V end lost 7 bases, the J end lost 0 bases, and 11 bases lay between the germline ends. The CDR3 has 14 residues. CDR1 and CDR2 (germline): MNHNS, SASEGT. Every diagnosis used clinical symptoms, serum thyroxine and TRAb, thyroid ultrasound and orbital computed tomography. There were TCR beta CDR3 regions amplified from RNA transcripts. The primer set for the first-round RT-PCR of the TCR CDR3 was HTBI. MiXCR, applied by TCRdb to the multiplex PCR reads, yields one record per CDR3 protein. The repertoire has approximately 400,000 distinct CDR3 sequences, around 15% of them found once; the top ten carry 25% to 30%.

The V and J genes are TRBV6-1 and TRBJ2-3, with TRBD1 as a possible D gene (6 bases). Sequenced sample: blood. The clonotype was recovered from a man aged 45-65 years with Graves' ophthalmopathy. CDR3 residues: CASNQGFSTDTQYF. The CDR3 DNA follows: TGTGCCAGCAACCAGGGGTTTAGCACAGATACGCAGTATTTT.